This TCR beta chain was found in a study of blood T cell repertoires in COVID-19 (dated by TCRdb to 2020 to 2021). In terms of the full investigation: The collaborator samples originated in the United States, Italy and Spain and spanned the acute and convalescent phases of COVID-19. Where available, HLA class I and class II types were taken from metadata supplied by the sample provider and were not determined by assay-based typing. Subjects who had been exposed to COVID-19, were actively infected with it, or had recovered from it provided the deeply sampled blood TCRbeta repertoires that made up the dataset. The repertoires were released in a freely available public database intended as a resource for research on the immune response to SARS-CoV-2. The prospective study material was composed of cDNA or gDNA derived from T cells, B-cell-depleted T cells, or PBMCs. A de-identified subject ID, COVID-19 status, age in years and sex were almost always included in the sample metadata. Samples came from the ongoing ImmuneRACE study (first 160 participants) plus 1,254 subjects from 6 global collaborators.

On the study overall, not on this receptor specifically: How much clinical and demographic metadata was included differed by source and by participant, and the metadata was provided uncurated.

For this chain, trimming is 4 bases at the V end and 3 bases at the J end, and the number of junction bases without a gene match is 2. Based on the germline V gene (reference sequence), the CDR1 and CDR2 sequences are MNHNY and SVGAGI. The CDR3 holds 13 amino acids from the cysteine to the phenylalanine. Only the CDR3 part of the read is kept: 39 bases, read in frame from the first base. Collaborating institutions collected whole blood in K2EDTA tubes following their own protocols. For TCRbeta analysis, collaborator samples were shipped as frozen whole blood, as isolated PBMCs, or as DNA extracted from either sample type. The table lists this clone with a few counts. Which antigen it targets is not known. It has no much larger one-base neighbor in the sample; base qualities were not kept. At the DNA level, this CDR3 is encoded by other sequences in the same sample as well. The immunoSEQ Assay, a bias-controlled multiplex PCR, was used to amplify TCRbeta CDR3 regions from genomic DNA. The paper's processing steps were these. Nucleated cell counts per sample were estimated from amplification of reference gene primers within the assay. To quantify the absolute abundance of each unique TCRbeta CDR3 rearrangement, sequence reads were collapsed and filtered. Productive Simpson clonality was computed per sample as the square root of Simpson's diversity index over productive rearrangements. TCRdb limited this immuneACCESS table to in-frame rearrangements with V and J called. A share of clones is missing; checked studies link under half to unresolved V genes, and the rest is unexplained. D and trimming come from the DNA, and the V and J calls and clone size come from that table. This sample has tens of thousands of clones in its table, and about 86% of those were observed once. Roughly 1.4% of the sample comes from the top ten.

The clonotype comes from a woman in her fifties or sixties with acute or convalescent COVID-19. The chain is assembled from TRBV6-6 and TRBJ1-2; 7 bases in between match TRBD1. Sequenced material: peripheral blood. The DNA is as follows: TGTGCCAGCAGTTCAACAGGGGACTATGGCTACACCTTC. The translation is CASSSTGDYGYTF.